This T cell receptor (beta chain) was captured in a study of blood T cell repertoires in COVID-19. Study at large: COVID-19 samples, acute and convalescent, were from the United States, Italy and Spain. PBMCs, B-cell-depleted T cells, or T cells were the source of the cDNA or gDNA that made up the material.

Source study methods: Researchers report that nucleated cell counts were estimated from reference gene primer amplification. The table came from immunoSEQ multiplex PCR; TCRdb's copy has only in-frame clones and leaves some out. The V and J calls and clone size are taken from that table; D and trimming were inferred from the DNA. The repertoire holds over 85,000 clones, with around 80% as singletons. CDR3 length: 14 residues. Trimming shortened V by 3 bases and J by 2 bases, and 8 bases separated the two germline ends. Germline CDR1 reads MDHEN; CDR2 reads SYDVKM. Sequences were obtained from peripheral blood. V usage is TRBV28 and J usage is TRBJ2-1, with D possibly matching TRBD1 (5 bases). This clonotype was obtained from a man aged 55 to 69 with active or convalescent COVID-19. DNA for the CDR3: TGTGCCAGCAGTTTGGGGCAGACCTACAATGAGCAGTTCTTC. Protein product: CASSLGQTYNEQFF.